Presented here are 17 T cell receptor beta chains from one specimen sequenced in a study of OX40 agonist ivuxolimab in advanced cancers. Data came from immunoSEQ multiplex PCR; TCRdb stores just in-frame clones and leaves some out. This table holds under 80,000 clones, 80% to 95% found once. Material: CD4+ or CD8+ T cells sorted from blood, obtained in a trial of the OX40 agonist ivuxolimab. These receptors were taken from an adult with an advanced solid tumor such as melanoma, head and neck, liver or kidney cancer.

The rearrangement uses TRBV28 and TRBJ2-1, with D uncertain. Germline assignment: CDR1 MDHEN and CDR2 SYDVKM. Between the trimmed V and J ends, which lost 3 bases and 7 bases, there was a span of 10 bases. CDR3 length: 13 residues. CDR3 nucleotide sequence: TGTGCCAGCAGTTTCGATCACAGTAATGAGCAGTTCTTC. Translating it yields CASSFDHSNEQFF.

The V gene is TRBV5-1, the J gene TRBJ1-4, with D tentatively TRBD1 (6 bases). Germline lookup yields CDR1 SGHRS and CDR2 YFSETQ. With 4 bases removed from V and 3 bases from J, the gap between germline ends came to 10 bases. CDR3 length: 14 amino acids. CDR3 DNA: TGCGCCAGCAGCCAGGGGCCTCCTAATGAAAAACTGTTTTTT. Translated: CASSQGPPNEKLFF.

J is TRBJ2-2 and V is TRBV29-1; 12 bases match TRBD2. V shed 5 bases, J shed 7 bases, and the junction held 2 bases outside the gene matches. CDR3 length: 13 amino acids. CDR1 is SQVTM, CDR2 ANQGSEA, per germline. As DNA, the CDR3 is TGCAGCGTTCTAGCGGGAGGGAACGGGGAGCTGTTTTTT. Protein sequence: CSVLAGGNGELFF.

The genes are TRBV5-1 and TRBJ1-5; D is undetermined. In germline, CDR1 is SGHRS, CDR2 YFSETQ. This CDR3 is built from 17 residues. The V end lost 4 bases, the J end lost 3 bases, and 20 bases lay between the germline ends. The DNA of the CDR3 is TGCGCCAGCAGCCCTGAGAGTAGCCGAGTTGACAATCAGCCCCAGCATTTT. It is translated as CASSPESSRVDNQPQHF.

The V gene is TRBV6-1, the J gene TRBJ2-1, with 7 bases fitting TRBD1. This CDR3 comprises 15 residues. Germline assignment: CDR1 MNHNS and CDR2 SASEGT. V was clipped by 3 bases and J by 6 bases; unmatched bases: 8. In DNA, the CDR3 is TGTGCCAGCAGTGATGGAGCGGCAGGGGGCAATGAGCAGTTCTTC. This translates into CASSDGAAGGNEQFF.

The chain recombines TRBV7-9 with TRBJ1-2; D is ambiguous. The CDR3 length is 12 residues. Germline V CDR1 and CDR2: SEHNR, FQNEAQ (reference sequence). Trimming took 5 bases from V and 8 from J, leaving 12 bases between them. The CDR3 loop is CASSPQNLGYTF. The DNA of the CDR3 is TGTGCCAGCAGCCCCCAGAATCTCGGCTACACCTTC.

V gene TRBV4-1 combines with J gene TRBJ2-3; unclear D gene. From germline, CDR1 is MGHRA and CDR2 YSYEKL. The V end lost 1 base, the J end lost 7 bases, and 3 bases lay between the germline ends. The CDR3 spans 11 residues. For the CDR3, the DNA is TGCGCCAGCAGCCAAGCCCATACGCAGTATTTT. Translating gives CASSQAHTQYF.

The V call is TRBV5-8, the J call TRBJ2-5, with 10 bases that match TRBD1. The CDR3 consists of 16 residues. Trimming took 2 bases from V and 5 from J; bases not matched to a gene: 9. Germline CDR1 is SGHTS and CDR2 is YDEGEE. DNA for the CDR3: TGTGCCAGCAGCTTTTCCCCGGGACAGGGGTGGGAGACCCAGTACTTC. This gives the protein CASSFSPGQGWETQYF.

This chain connects TRBV5-1 to TRBJ2-1, with a possible D match to TRBD2 (6 bases). Per the germline V gene, CDR1 is SGHRS and CDR2 is YFSETQ. V was clipped by 4 bases and J by 6 bases, with 20 bases between them. This CDR3 is 16 amino acids long. The CDR3 DNA reads as TGCGCCAGCAGCCCGTTGACTAGAGTCGGTTTCAATGAGCAGTTCTTC. Its protein is CASSPLTRVGFNEQFF. The full variable domain, its missing parts supplied by reference TRBV5-1 and TRBJ2-1, is KAGVTQTPRYLIKTRGQQVTLSCSPISGHRSVSWYQQTPGQGLQFLFEYFSETQRNKGNFPGRFSGRQFSNSRSEMNVSTLELGDSALYLCASSPLTRVGFNEQFFGPGTRLTVL.

This clone was observed once. The rearrangement joins TRBV7-2 to TRBJ2-7, with 7 bases identical to TRBD2. Germline V gives CDR1 SGHTA, CDR2 FQGNSA. Trimming removed 5 bases from V and 3 bases from J; junction bases left unmatched: 10. There are 15 residues in the CDR3. The CDR3 loop reads CASSQDRGVNYEQYF. The CDR3 DNA is TGTGCCAGCAGCCAAGATCGGGGGGTGAACTACGAGCAGTACTTC.

The CDR3 nucleotides are TGTGCCAGCTCCCCTAACTACCCAGATACGCAGTATTTT. It yields the protein CASSPNYPDTQYF. The J gene is TRBJ2-3, the V gene TRBV18; D gene uncertain. V lost 6 bases and J lost 4, with 11 bases in between. This CDR3 has 13 residues. Germline loops: CDR1 KGHSH, CDR2 LQKENI.

The rearrangement joins TRBV6-5 to TRBJ2-7; a possible D gene is TRBD1 (5 bases). Per the germline V gene, CDR1 is MNHEY and CDR2 is SVGAGI. The CDR3 runs to 13 residues. V lost 5 bases, J lost 1 base, and 9 bases lay in between. The CDR3 nucleotides are TGTGCCAGCAGTGAGGCAGGGTCCTACGAGCAGTACTTC. Translation gives CASSEAGSYEQYF.

The CDR3 DNA reads as TGCGCCAGCAGCTTGTCCGGAGAGGATTACAATGAGCAGTTCTTC. It codes for CASSLSGEDYNEQFF. The chain carries TRBV5-1 and TRBJ2-1; D gene ambiguous. The CDR3 is 15 amino acids. Trimming shortened V by 1 base and J by 4 bases, and 12 bases separated the two germline ends. Germline assignment: CDR1 SGHRS and CDR2 YFSETQ.

The rearrangement links TRBV9 to TRBJ2-1; weak D call: TRBD2 (5 bases). The CDR3 sequence is 14 residues long. V was pared by 0 bases and J by 9 bases, with 13 bases between. Germline V gene data show CDR1 as SGDLS and CDR2 as YYNGEE. The DNA of the CDR3 is TGTGCCAGCAGCGTAGTAGGTAGCGTCGGTGAGCAGTTCTTC. Its translation: CASSVVGSVGEQFF.

V usage is TRBV5-8 and J usage is TRBJ1-1; D unclear. Germline CDR1 reads SGHTS; CDR2 reads YDEGEE. The CDR3 is 11 residues long. The V gene lost 1 base and the J gene lost 6 bases, with 4 bases spanning the gap. CDR3 protein: CASSLIAEAFF. The CDR3 bases are TGTGCCAGCAGCTTGATCGCTGAAGCTTTCTTT.

This chain connects TRBV9 to TRBJ1-3; 9 positions match TRBD1. V gave up 2 bases and J gave up 6 bases; unmatched junction bases: 6. Germline V lookup: CDR1 SGDLS, CDR2 YYNGEE. CDR3 length: 15 residues. CDR3 bases: TGTGCCAGCAGCGTGACAGGGGACAGGGAAAACACCATATATTTT. Amino acid sequence: CASSVTGDRENTIYF. The whole variable domain, filled in from reference TRBV9 and TRBJ1-3, reads DSGVTQTPKHLITATGQRVTLRCSPRSGDLSVYWYQQSLDQGLQFLIQYYNGEERAKGNILERFSAQQFPDLHSELNLSSLELGDSALYFCASSVTGDRENTIYFGEGSWLTVV.

The chain is built from TRBV2 and TRBJ1-4; D is possibly TRBD1 (6 bases). The V gene's germline CDR1 is SNHLY and CDR2 FYNNEI. Trimming took 3 bases from V and 3 from J, leaving 11 bases between them. The CDR3 is 15 amino acids. CDR3 protein: CASSEGAASNEKLFF. As DNA, the CDR3 is TGTGCCAGCAGTGAGGGGGCGGCCTCTAATGAAAAACTGTTTTTT.